This T cell receptor beta chain is drawn from a study of Ad26.COV2.S vaccination and SARS-CoV-2 variants. Study findings and constraints: There was reportedly substantial breadth in spike-specific CD8+ and CD4+ T cell responses after vaccination.

Treatment defined: some 20 received Ad26.COV2.S at low or high dose, single or two shots; 5 received placebo; per-sample allocation not given. On day 63 after the first injection, vaccine and placebo recipients gave samples. Generated by immunoSEQ multiplex PCR, the TCRdb table keeps only in-frame clones and is missing some. Of around 300,000 clones listed, around 89% are singletons. Points on this clone: Its antigen is as yet unknown.

The TCR was taken from a person between 18 and 65 years old who received the Ad26.COV2.S COVID-19 vaccine or a placebo. The material was peripheral blood, obtained in a trial of Ad26.COV2.S vaccine versus placebo.

CDR3: CASRGLETHNEQFF. CDR3 DNA sequence: TGTGCCAGTCGGGGACTAGAAACTCACAATGAGCAGTTCTTC. The V gene is TRBV19, the J gene TRBJ2-1; TRBD2 matches at 8 bases. The ends lost 8 bases at V and 5 bases at J; junction bases unmatched: 8. Germline CDR1 is LNHDA and CDR2 is SQIVND (reference sequence). There are 14 residues in the CDR3.